This T cell receptor (beta chain) was identified during a study of blood T cell repertoires in COVID-19. The method was immunoSEQ multiplex PCR; TCRdb's version includes in-frame clones alone and lacks a portion of them. Found here are 200,000 to 300,000 clones, around 88% of them singletons; the top ten hold roughly 3%. CDR1 is LGHDT, CDR2 YNNKEL, per germline (reference sequence). Trimming took 1 base from V and 6 from J, leaving 19 bases between them. The CDR3 runs 17 residues. The sequence was collected from a young woman who had recovered from COVID-19. This chain uses TRBV3-1 (or the pseudogene TRBV3-2) with TRBJ2-1; a weak D match, TRBD2 (5 bases). The specimen sequenced was peripheral blood. The CDR3 here is CASSQVSTRDSLNEQFF. The CDR3 region has the DNA TGTGCCAGCAGCCAAGTAAGCACTAGGGATAGCCTCAATGAGCAGTTCTTC.